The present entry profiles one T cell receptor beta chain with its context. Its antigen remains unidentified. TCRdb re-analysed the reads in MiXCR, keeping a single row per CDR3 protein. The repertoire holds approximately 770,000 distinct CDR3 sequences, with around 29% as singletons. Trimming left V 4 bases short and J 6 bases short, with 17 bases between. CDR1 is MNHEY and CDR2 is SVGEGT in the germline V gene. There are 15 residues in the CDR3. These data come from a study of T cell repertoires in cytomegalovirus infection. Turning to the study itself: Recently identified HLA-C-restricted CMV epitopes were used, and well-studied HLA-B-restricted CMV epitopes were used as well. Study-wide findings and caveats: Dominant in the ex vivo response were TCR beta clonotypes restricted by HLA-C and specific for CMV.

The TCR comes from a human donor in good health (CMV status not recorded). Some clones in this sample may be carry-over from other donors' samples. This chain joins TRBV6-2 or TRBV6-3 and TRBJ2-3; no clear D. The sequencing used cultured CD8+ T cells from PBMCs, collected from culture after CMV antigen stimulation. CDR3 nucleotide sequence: TGTGCCAGCAGTTCGATAGAGGCAAGTTGGGATACGCAGTATTTT. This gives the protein CASSSIEASWDTQYF.